This is a list of T cell receptor beta chains from one sample in a study of CD8 T cells in Susac syndrome. Each CDR3 protein gets one entry after TCRdb re-called the immunoSEQ multiplex PCR reads with MiXCR. This table holds approximately 130,000 distinct CDR3 sequences, around nine tenths found once. What was sequenced was CD8+ T cells from PBMCs. The receptor source for this set is a human donor with multiple sclerosis. Both conserved end residues are part of each CDR3. The order of the fields is D gene, CDR3 length, clone size, V gene, J gene, CDR3 DNA, CDR3 protein. D genes are given only for firm matches. Rows give clone size only sometimes, using once, few, many, or a class for an expanded clone.

.	17	once	TRBV27	TRBJ2-5	TGTGCCAGCAGTCCGGGACCCCATTCGAACAAGCAAGAGACCCAGTACTTC	CASSPGPHSNKQETQYF
.	14	.	TRBV2	TRBJ2-5	TGTGCCAGCAGTGGAGCCCATTTAGCGGAGACCCAGTACTTC	CASSGAHLAETQYF
TRBD2	15	.	TRBV7-9	TRBJ2-3	TGTGCCAGCAGCTACGGACTAGCGGGCACAGATACGCAGTATTTT	CASSYGLAGTDTQYF
.	15	.	TRBV2	TRBJ2-3	TGTGCCAGCAGTGCCCCAACAAGTAGCACAGATACGCAGTATTTT	CASSAPTSSTDTQYF
.	14	.	TRBV28	TRBJ2-7	TGTGCCAGCAGTATCAACCGGGACTTCTACGAGCAGTACTTC	CASSINRDFYEQYF
.	13	.	TRBV7-9	TRBJ1-4	TGTGCCAGCAGCTTAGACGGGAATGAAAAACTGTTTTTT	CASSLDGNEKLFF
.	13	.	TRBV27	TRBJ1-1	TGTGCCAGCAGTTTTTACGGGGGTACTGAAGCTTTCTTT	CASSFYGGTEAFF
TRBD1	14	.	TRBV6-5	TRBJ1-1	TGTGCCAGCAGCCACGGACAGGGAATGGCTGAAGCTTTCTTT	CASSHGQGMAEAFF
TRBD1	17	.	TRBV6-5	TRBJ1-5	TGTGCCAGCAGTTACTCAGCAGGGGGCGAGAGTTACCAGCCCCAGCATTTT	CASSYSAGGESYQPQHF
TRBD2	16	.	TRBV4-1	TRBJ2-4	TGCGCCAGCAGCCTTACTAGCGGGAGGGCCGTAAACATTCAGTACTTC	CASSLTSGRAVNIQYF
.	16	.	TRBV6-2/TRBV6-3	TRBJ2-1	TGTGCCAGCAGTCCCTTTGCAGGCGATGACTACAATGAGCAGTTCTTC	CASSPFAGDDYNEQFF
TRBD2	17	.	TRBV4-1	TRBJ2-5	TGCGCCAGCAGCCAACTCGGACTAGCGGGTACACGGGAGACCCAGTACTTC	CASSQLGLAGTRETQYF
.	11	.	TRBV29-1	TRBJ1-1	TGCAGCGGCTTGGTGGACACTGAAGCTTTCTTT	CSGLVDTEAFF
.	13	.	TRBV12-3/TRBV12-4	TRBJ2-4	TGTGCCAGCAGTTTATTGTATCCAGGCATTCAGTACTTC	CASSLLYPGIQYF
.	14	.	TRBV29-1	TRBJ1-2	TGCAGCGTTGAATACGTGACGGTAGACTATGGCTACACCTTC	CSVEYVTVDYGYTF
.	12	.	TRBV5-4	TRBJ2-3	TGTGCCAGCATAGGCGAGGGCCATACGCAGTATTTT	CASIGEGHTQYF
.	14	.	TRBV24-1	TRBJ1-2	TGTGCCACCAGTGGGGACGGACTAACGGGAGGCTACACCTTC	CATSGDGLTGGYTF
.	14	.	TRBV27	TRBJ2-7	TGTGCCAGCAGTCCTACAGGGGGGGCTTACGAGCAGTACTTC	CASSPTGGAYEQYF
.	13	.	TRBV7-9	TRBJ1-1	TGTGCCAGCAGCTTAGCGTTCAACACTGAAGCTTTCTTT	CASSLAFNTEAFF
.	15	.	TRBV12-3/TRBV12-4	TRBJ1-1	TGTGCCAGCAGTTTCTGGGACGGGACGAACACTGAAGCTTTCTTT	CASSFWDGTNTEAFF
.	14	.	TRBV5-6	TRBJ2-7	TGTGCCAGCAGCTTGGATGGGAGCCCCTACGAGCAGTACTTC	CASSLDGSPYEQYF
.	15	.	TRBV5-8	TRBJ2-3	TGTGCCAGCAGCTTGTATGTCGGGGGCACAGATACGCAGTATTTT	CASSLYVGGTDTQYF
.	15	.	TRBV2	TRBJ1-4	TGTGCCAGCAGGGACACCTCCGACGCTAATGAAAAACTGTTTTTT	CASRDTSDANEKLFF
.	15	few	TRBV5-1	TRBJ1-3	TGCGCCAGCAGCTTGTCGGGGACATGGGGAAACACCATATATTTT	CASSLSGTWGNTIYF
TRBD2	17	.	TRBV5-4	TRBJ2-2	TGTGCCAGCAGCTTGGGACTAGCGGAGATTAACACCGGGGAGCTGTTTTTT	CASSLGLAEINTGELFF
.	14	.	TRBV27	TRBJ1-5	TGTGCCAGCGCAATCAGGGCTATCAATCAGCCCCAGCATTTT	CASAIRAINQPQHF
TRBD1	15	.	TRBV16	TRBJ1-2	TGTGCCAGCAGCCCCGGGACAGGGCTGAACTATGGCTACACCTTC	CASSPGTGLNYGYTF
.	12	.	TRBV6-5	TRBJ2-5	TGTGCCAGCAGTTATGAGGGAGAGACCCAGTACTTC	CASSYEGETQYF
TRBD1	16	.	TRBV7-8	TRBJ1-5	TGTGCCAGCAGTTTCAGACCGGGACAGGGGTCTCAGCCCCAGCATTTT	CASSFRPGQGSQPQHF
TRBD2	16	few	TRBV29-1	TRBJ2-5	TGCAGCGTTGAAGAACTAGCGGGAGGGGATCAAGAGACCCAGTACTTC	CSVEELAGGDQETQYF
.	14	.	TRBV20-1	TRBJ1-2	TGCAGTGCTAAACGGTACGGGGAAAACTATGGCTACACCTTC	CSAKRYGENYGYTF
.	16	.	TRBV4-3	TRBJ2-1	TGCGCCAGCAGCCAAGATGATGGCTTCGGGGACAATGAGCAGTTCTTC	CASSQDDGFGDNEQFF
.	18	.	TRBV3-1	TRBJ2-7	TGTGCCAGCAGCCCGCTCAGTCGACCGGAACAGGGAATCGCCGAGCAGTACTTC	CASSPLSRPEQGIAEQYF
.	15	.	TRBV4-1	TRBJ1-1	TGCGCCAGCAGCCAAGATCTACGGGCGGGTACTGAAGCTTTCTTT	CASSQDLRAGTEAFF
.	14	.	TRBV24-1	TRBJ2-2	TGTGCCACCCCCCTGGGGGAGAGGGCCGGGGAGCTGTTTTTT	CATPLGERAGELFF
TRBD1	17	few	TRBV5-4	TRBJ1-1	TGTGCCAGCAGCCACTCCCGGGACAGGGGAATCAACACTGAAGCTTTCTTT	CASSHSRDRGINTEAFF
.	13	.	TRBV7-9	TRBJ2-5	TGTGCCAGCAGCTTAGGGTTTGAGGAGACCCAGTACTTC	CASSLGFEETQYF
TRBD1	14	.	TRBV7-2	TRBJ1-5	TGTGCCAGCAGCAAGACAGGGGTAGGTCAGCCCCAGCATTTT	CASSKTGVGQPQHF
.	12	.	TRBV13	TRBJ2-7	TGTGCCAGCAGCTTAGAGGGCCACGAGCAGTACTTC	CASSLEGHEQYF